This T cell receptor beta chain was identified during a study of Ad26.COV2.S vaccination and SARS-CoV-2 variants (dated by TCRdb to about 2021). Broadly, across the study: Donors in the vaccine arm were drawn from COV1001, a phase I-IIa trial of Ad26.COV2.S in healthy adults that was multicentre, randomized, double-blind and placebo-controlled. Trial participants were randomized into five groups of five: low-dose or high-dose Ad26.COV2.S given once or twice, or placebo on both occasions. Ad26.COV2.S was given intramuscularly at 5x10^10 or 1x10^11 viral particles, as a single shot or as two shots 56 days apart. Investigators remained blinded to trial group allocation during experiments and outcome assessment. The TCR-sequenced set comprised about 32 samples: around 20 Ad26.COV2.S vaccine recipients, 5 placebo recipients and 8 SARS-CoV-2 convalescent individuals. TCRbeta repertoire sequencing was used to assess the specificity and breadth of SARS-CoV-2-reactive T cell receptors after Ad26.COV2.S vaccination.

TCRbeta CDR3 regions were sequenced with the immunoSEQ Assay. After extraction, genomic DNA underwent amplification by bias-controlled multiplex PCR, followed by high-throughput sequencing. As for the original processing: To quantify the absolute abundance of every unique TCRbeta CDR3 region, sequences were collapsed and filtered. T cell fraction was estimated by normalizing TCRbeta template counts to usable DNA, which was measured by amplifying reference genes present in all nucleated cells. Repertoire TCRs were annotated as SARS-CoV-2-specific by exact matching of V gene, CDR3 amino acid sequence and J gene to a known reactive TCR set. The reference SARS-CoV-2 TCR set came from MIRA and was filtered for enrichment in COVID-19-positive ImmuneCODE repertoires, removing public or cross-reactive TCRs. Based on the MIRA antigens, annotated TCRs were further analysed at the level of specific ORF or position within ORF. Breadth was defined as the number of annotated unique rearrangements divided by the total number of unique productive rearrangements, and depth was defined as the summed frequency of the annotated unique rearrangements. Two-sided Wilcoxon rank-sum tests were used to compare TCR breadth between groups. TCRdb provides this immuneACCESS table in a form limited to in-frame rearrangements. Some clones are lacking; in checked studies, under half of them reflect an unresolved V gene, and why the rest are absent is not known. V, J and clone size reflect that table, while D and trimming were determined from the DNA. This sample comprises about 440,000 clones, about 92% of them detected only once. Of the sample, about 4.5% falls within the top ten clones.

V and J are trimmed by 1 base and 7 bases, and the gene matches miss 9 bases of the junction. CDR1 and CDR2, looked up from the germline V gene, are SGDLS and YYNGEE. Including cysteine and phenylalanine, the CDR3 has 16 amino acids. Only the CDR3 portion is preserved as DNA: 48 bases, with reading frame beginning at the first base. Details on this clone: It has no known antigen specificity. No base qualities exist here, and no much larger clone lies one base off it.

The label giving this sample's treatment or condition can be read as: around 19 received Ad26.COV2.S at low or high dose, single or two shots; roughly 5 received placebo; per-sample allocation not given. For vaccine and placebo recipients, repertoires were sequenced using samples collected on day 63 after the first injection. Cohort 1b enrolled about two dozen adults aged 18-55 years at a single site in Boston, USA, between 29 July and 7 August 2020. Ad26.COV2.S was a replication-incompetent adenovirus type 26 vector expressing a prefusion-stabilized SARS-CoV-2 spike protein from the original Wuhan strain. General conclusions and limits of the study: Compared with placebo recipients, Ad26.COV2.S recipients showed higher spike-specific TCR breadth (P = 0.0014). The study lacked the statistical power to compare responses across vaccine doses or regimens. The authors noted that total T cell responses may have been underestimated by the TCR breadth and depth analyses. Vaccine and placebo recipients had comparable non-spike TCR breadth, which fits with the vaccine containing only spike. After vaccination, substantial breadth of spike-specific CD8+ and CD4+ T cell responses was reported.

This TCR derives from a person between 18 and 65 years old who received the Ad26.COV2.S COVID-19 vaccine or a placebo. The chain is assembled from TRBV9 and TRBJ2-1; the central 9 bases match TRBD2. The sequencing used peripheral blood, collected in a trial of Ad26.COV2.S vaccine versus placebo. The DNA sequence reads TGTGCCAGCAGCGTATTCGGTAGCGGGAGTTTAAATGAGCAGTTCTTC. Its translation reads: CASSVFGSGSLNEQFF.